This passage covers 21 T cell receptor beta chains from one sample sequenced in a study of identical twins (dated by TCRdb to the mid-2010s). Library preparation was by 5' RACE. The sequencer was an Illumina HiSeq 2000. Starting from the raw public reads, TCRdb applied fastp trimming at Q25, assembled clones with MiXCR and retained in-frame beta chains. Under each unique CDR3 protein, matching rows form one entry showing the most common genes and DNA. The sample table records approximately 700,000 distinct CDR3 sequences; approximately 18% of these occur just once. The ten largest clones take up 10% to 15% of the sample. In addition, the sample was reused for a study of T cells expressing NK-cell markers.

The sample taken for sequencing was PBMCs. The receptors here all came from a woman between 18 and 29 years old in good health.

This clonotype came up a few times. This chain uses TRBV7-2 with TRBJ1-2; D is unclear. CDR1 and CDR2 (germline): SGHTA, FQGNSA. Deletions cut 1 base from V and 2 bases from J, with 11 bases between. The length of the CDR3 is 15 residues. The chain's CDR3 is CASSLEKGGNYGYTF. The CDR3 DNA reads as TGTGCCAGCAGCTTAGAAAAAGGCGGAAACTATGGCTACACCTTC.

This clonotype was seen a few times. This rearrangement joins TRBV3-1 to TRBJ1-1; D may be TRBD1 (5 bases). V was shortened by 2 bases and J by 4 bases, with 11 bases between the two germline ends. Germline CDR1 reads LGHDT; CDR2 reads YNNKEL (reference sequence). CDR3 size: 14 residues. The CDR3 sequence: CASSQSGKSTEAFF. The DNA of the CDR3 is TGTGCCAGCAGCCAATCAGGGAAGAGCACTGAAGCTTTCTTT.

This clonotype was found a few times. The chain links TRBV5-6 to TRBJ2-5, with 8 nucleotides matching TRBD2. Per the germline V gene, CDR1 is SGHDT and CDR2 is YYEEEE. This CDR3 contains 14 residues. V shed 3 bases, J shed 4 bases, and the junction held 5 bases outside the gene matches. The DNA of the CDR3 is TGTGCCAGCAGCTCGTCGGCGGGGGGAGAGACCCAGTACTTC. Protein sequence: CASSSSAGGETQYF.

This clonotype was seen more than once but under ten times. The rearrangement joins TRBV6-1 to TRBJ1-5; no firm D call. This CDR3 comprises 14 residues. Germline V gene data show CDR1 as MNHNS and CDR2 as SASEGT. V shed 5 bases and J shed 0 bases, with 8 bases lying between them. CDR3 DNA: TGTGCCAGCAGTACCCATTATAGCAATCAGCCCCAGCATTTT. Protein: CASSTHYSNQPQHF.

The chain's CDR3 is CASSVTASTDTQYF. The CDR3 DNA reads as TGTGCCAGCAGCGTTACAGCTAGCACAGATACGCAGTATTTT. The chain links TRBV9 to TRBJ2-3; D is unresolved. Trimming left V 2 bases short and J 0 bases short, with 7 bases between. There are 14 residues in the CDR3. The germline gives CDR1 SGDLS, CDR2 YYNGEE.

This clonotype was counted only a few times. The chain employs TRBV27 and TRBJ2-2; D may be TRBD2 (6 bases). This CDR3 comprises 17 residues. V lost 2 bases, J lost 2 bases, and 15 bases lay in between. Looked up from germline, CDR1 is MNHEY and CDR2 is SMNVEV (reference sequence). The CDR3 DNA is TGTGCCAGCAGTTTAAGTGAGCGACTAGTTAACACCGGGGAGCTGTTTTTT. This encodes CASSLSERLVNTGELFF.

This clonotype was observed at least ten times. The J gene is TRBJ2-3, the V gene TRBV3-1; D unresolved. Germline V lookup: CDR1 LGHDT, CDR2 YNNKEL (reference sequence). The germline V and J ends were trimmed by 3 bases and 4 bases, with 20 bases remaining between them. There are 17 residues in the CDR3. CDR3 in amino acids: CASSHDLTSGIADTQYF. Here the CDR3 DNA reads TGTGCCAGCAGCCACGACTTGACCTCTGGGATCGCAGATACGCAGTATTTT.

The rearrangement joins TRBV10-3 to TRBJ2-1; 14 bases line up with TRBD2. With V trimmed by 2 bases and J by 8 bases, 5 bases remained unmatched. Germline values: CDR1 ENHRY, CDR2 SYGVKD. The CDR3 is 16 amino acids. CDR3 in amino acids: CAISETRLAGGHEQFF. CDR3 bases: TGTGCCATCAGTGAGACCCGACTAGCGGGGGGGCATGAGCAGTTCTTC.

This clonotype was observed at least ten times. The chain links TRBV5-8 to TRBJ2-2; D may be TRBD1 (6 bases). V shed 4 bases and J shed 5 bases, with 15 bases lying between them. Germline assignment: CDR1 SGHTS and CDR2 YDEGEE. There are 15 residues in the CDR3. CDR3 DNA sequence: TGTGCCAGCAGCCCGGGACAAATAAATACCGGGGAGCTGTTTTTT. Residues: CASSPGQINTGELFF. The whole variable domain, filled in from reference TRBV5-8 and TRBJ2-2, reads EAGVTQSPTHLIKTRGQQATLRCSPISGHTSVYWYQQALGLGLQFLLWYDEGEERNRGNFPPRFSGRQFPNYSSELNVNALELEDSALYLCASSPGQINTGELFFGEGSRLTVL.

This clonotype has more than one count but fewer than ten. This rearrangement joins TRBV7-8 to TRBJ2-5; D not certain. Germline CDR1 reads SGHVS; CDR2 reads FQNEAQ. The CDR3 sequence is 12 residues long. The V gene lost 8 bases and the J gene lost 3 bases, with 10 bases spanning the gap. CDR3 in amino acids: CASGSLKETQYF. In DNA, the CDR3 is TGTGCCAGCGGGTCACTAAAAGAGACCCAGTACTTC.

This clonotype was counted a few times. CDR3 in DNA: TGCAGCGTGAACAAAGCCCGAGACAGGGGTTCACCCCTCCACTTT. It encodes CSVNKARDRGSPLHF. This chain links TRBV29-1 with TRBJ1-6; 8 nucleotides align to TRBD1. There are 15 residues in the CDR3. The junction had 13 bases not matched to a gene; V was cut back by 6 bases and J by 9 bases. The germline CDR1 and CDR2 sequences are SQVTM and ANQGSEA.

This clonotype turned up a few times. The rearrangement uses TRBV30 and TRBJ2-3; no definite D call. V was pared by 2 bases and J by 0 bases, with 6 bases between. This CDR3 is 13 amino acids long. CDR1 GTSNPN and CDR2 SVGIG come from the germline V gene (reference sequence). The CDR3 protein is CAWSSISTDTQYF. CDR3 in DNA: TGTGCCTGGAGTTCCATTAGCACAGATACGCAGTATTTT.

This clonotype was seen a few times. The gene calls are TRBV6-5 and TRBJ1-1, with a possible D match to TRBD1 (5 bases). This CDR3 contains 15 residues. V was trimmed by 0 bases and J by 7 bases, leaving 15 bases between them. Germline lookup yields CDR1 MNHEY and CDR2 SVGAGI. For the CDR3, the DNA is TGTGCCAGCAGTTACTCGATGGGGCCTGGGAGTGAAGCTTTCTTT. As protein: CASSYSMGPGSEAFF.

This clonotype has just a few counts. V and J are TRBV5-1 and TRBJ2-1, with TRBD1 matching over 7 bases. Germline values: CDR1 SGHRS, CDR2 YFSETQ. The CDR3 spans 12 residues. Trimming took 4 bases from V and 12 from J; bases not matched to a gene: 7. The DNA for the CDR3 is TGCGCCAGCAGCAAAATCGGGGACAGGCAGTTCTTC. Protein product: CASSKIGDRQFF. Based on the CDR3 plus reference TRBV5-1 and TRBJ2-1, the full variable domain is KAGVTQTPRYLIKTRGQQVTLSCSPISGHRSVSWYQQTPGQGLQFLFEYFSETQRNKGNFPGRFSGRQFSNSRSEMNVSTLELGDSALYLCASSKIGDRQFFGPGTRLTVL.

Of note for this clonotype: A junction boundary mismatches the germline segment, possibly from a read error. The chain couples TRBV11-2 to TRBJ2-7; possible D gene TRBD2, 6 bases. The CDR3 totals 16 residues. Germline CDR1 and CDR2: SGHAT and FQNNGV. CDR3 nucleotides: TGTGCCAGCAGTTTAGATATAGCGGCGAGCTCCTACGAGCAGTACTTC. Its translation is CASSLDIAASSYEQYF.

This clonotype was found once. This chain uses TRBV9 with TRBJ2-1, with 9 bases that match TRBD2. CDR3 length: 15 amino acids. The germline V gene encodes CDR1 SGDLS and CDR2 YYNGEE. V shed 2 bases and J 5 bases; nucleotides not matched to a gene: 5. CDR3 sequence: CASSVGTSRDNEQFF. CDR3 sequence (DNA): TGTGCCAGCAGCGTGGGGACTAGCCGGGACAATGAGCAGTTCTTC.

This sequence joins TRBV7-3 and TRBJ1-1, with TRBD1 identical over 9 bases. The CDR3 covers 16 residues. CDR1 is SGHTA, CDR2 FQGTGA, per germline. V gave up 8 bases and J gave up 1 base; unmatched junction bases: 11. CDR3 nucleotide sequence: TGTGCCAGCGCTCTGGGACAGGGAGGGACGAACACTGAAGCTTTCTTT. It specifies CASALGQGGTNTEAFF.

This clonotype has more than one count but fewer than ten. The chain is built from TRBV4-3 and TRBJ2-3; D possibly matches TRBD1 or TRBD2 (6 bases each). From germline, CDR1 is LGHNA and CDR2 YSLEER. CDR3 size: 13 residues. The V end was cut by 6 bases, the J end by 6 bases, with 13 bases between. This CDR3 reads CASRDRGQDTQYF. Written as DNA, the CDR3 is TGCGCCAGCAGAGACCGGGGGCAGGATACGCAGTATTTT.

The rearrangement uses TRBV27 and TRBJ1-1; weak D call: TRBD1 (5 bases). The CDR3 is made up of 13 amino acids. Germline-derived CDR1 and CDR2 are MNHEY and SMNVEV (reference sequence). V lost 2 bases and J 11 bases, leaving 15 bases between the germline ends. This CDR3 is CASSLVVGDEAFF. The CDR3 region has the DNA TGTGCCAGCAGTTTAGTAGTGGGGGATGAGGCTTTCTTT.

This sequence joins TRBV20-1 and TRBJ2-7, with 7 bases matching TRBD1. V gave up 3 bases and J gave up 3 bases; unmatched junction bases: 8. CDR3 length: 14 residues. Germline V CDR1 and CDR2: DFQATT, SNEGSKA (reference sequence). CDR3 in DNA: TGCAGTGCTAGCCCCCAGGACAGGATCTACGAGCAGTACTTC. Protein sequence: CSASPQDRIYEQYF.

This clonotype showed up just a few times. This chain uses TRBV6-5 with TRBJ2-1; D possibly corresponds to TRBD2 (5 bases). The CDR3 has 15 amino acids. V lost 0 bases, J lost 3 bases, and 9 bases lay in between. CDR1 and CDR2 (germline): MNHEY, SVGAGI. The CDR3 DNA reads TGTGCCAGCAGTTACTCGATCGGGGTCTACAATGAGCAGTTCTTC. It codes for CASSYSIGVYNEQFF.